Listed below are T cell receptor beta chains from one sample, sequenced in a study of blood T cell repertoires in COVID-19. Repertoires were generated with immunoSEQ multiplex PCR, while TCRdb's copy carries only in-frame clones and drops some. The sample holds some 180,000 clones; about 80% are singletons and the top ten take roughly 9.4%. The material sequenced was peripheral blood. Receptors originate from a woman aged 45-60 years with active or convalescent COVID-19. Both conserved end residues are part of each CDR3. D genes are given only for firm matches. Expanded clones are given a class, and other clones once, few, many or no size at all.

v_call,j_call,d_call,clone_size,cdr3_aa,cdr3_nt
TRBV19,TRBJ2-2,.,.,CASSGQPYTGELFF,TGTGCCAGTAGTGGGCAGCCTTACACCGGGGAGCTGTTTTTT
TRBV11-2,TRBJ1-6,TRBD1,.,CASSFGTVNSPLHF,TGTGCCAGCAGCTTCGGGACAGTTAATTCACCCCTCCACTTT
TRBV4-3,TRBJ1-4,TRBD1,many,CASSLLTGTGGEKLFF,TGCGCCAGCAGCCTACTGACCGGGACAGGGGGTGAAAAACTGTTTTTT
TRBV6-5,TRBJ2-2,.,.,CASSYDSVDTGELFF,TGTGCCAGCAGTTACGATAGCGTGGACACCGGGGAGCTGTTTTTT
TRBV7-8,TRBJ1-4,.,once,CASSLARANEKLFF,TGTGCCAGCAGCTTAGCGCGCGCCAATGAAAAACTGTTTTTT
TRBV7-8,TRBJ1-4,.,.,CASSLAGPNEKLFF,TGTGCCAGCAGCTTAGCGGGGCCAAATGAAAAACTGTTTTTT
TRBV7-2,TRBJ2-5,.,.,CASSLDRRETQYF,TGTGCCAGCAGCTTAGACCGGAGGGAGACCCAGTACTTC
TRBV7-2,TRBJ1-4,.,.,CASSLAGGGGNEKLFF,TGTGCCAGCAGCTTAGCGGGTGGAGGCGGGAATGAAAAACTGTTTTTT
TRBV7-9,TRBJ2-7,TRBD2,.,CASSLAGPGGAYEQYF,TGTGCCAGCAGCTTAGCGGGGCCCGGGGGGGCTTACGAGCAGTACTTC
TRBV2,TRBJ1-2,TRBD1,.,CASSAPQGDYGYTF,TGTGCCAGCAGTGCCCCACAGGGGGACTATGGCTACACCTTC
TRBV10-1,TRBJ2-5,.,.,CASRQGASFLAGVRQETQYF,TGCGCCAGCAGACAGGGGGCATCCTTTCTAGCGGGGGTAAGGCAAGAGACCCAGTACTTC
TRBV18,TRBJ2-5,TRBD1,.,CASSTRRQGQETQYF,TGTGCCAGCTCAACGCGGAGACAGGGACAAGAGACCCAGTACTTC
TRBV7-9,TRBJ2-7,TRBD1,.,CASSPGQGVSYEQYF,TGTGCCAGCAGCCCGGGACAGGGGGTAAGCTACGAGCAGTACTTC
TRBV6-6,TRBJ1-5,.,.,CASSYEGRRNQPQHF,TGTGCCAGCAGTTACGAGGGAAGGCGCAATCAGCCCCAGCATTTT
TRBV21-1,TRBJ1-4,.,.,CASQEQGAEEKLFF,TGTGCCAGCCAGGAACAGGGGGCTGAGGAAAAACTGTTTTTT
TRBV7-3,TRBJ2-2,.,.,CASSRTGNRDTGELFF,TGTGCCAGCAGCCGGACCGGCAACAGGGACACCGGGGAGCTGTTTTTT
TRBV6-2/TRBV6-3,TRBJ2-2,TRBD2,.,CASSFSTSGGVNTGELFF,TGTGCCAGCAGTTTTTCGACTAGCGGGGGAGTGAACACCGGGGAGCTGTTTTTT
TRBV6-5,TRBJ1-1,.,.,CASSRGRNTEAFF,TGTGCCAGCAGTCGCGGGAGGAACACTGAAGCTTTCTTT
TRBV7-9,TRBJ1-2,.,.,CASSPPLGGYTF,TGTGCCAGCAGCCCCCCTCTCGGGGGCTACACCTTC
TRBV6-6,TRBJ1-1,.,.,CASKRDTEAFF,TGTGCCAGCAAACGGGACACTGAAGCTTTCTTT
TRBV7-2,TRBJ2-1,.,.,CASSLDTSRNEQFF,TGTGCCAGCAGCTTAGACACTAGCAGGAATGAGCAGTTCTTC
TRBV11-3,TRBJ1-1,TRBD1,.,CASSPRQGGEAFF,TGTGCCAGCAGCCCGAGACAGGGCGGTGAAGCTTTCTTT
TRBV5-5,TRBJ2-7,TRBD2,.,CASSRGSFTYEQYF,TGTGCCAGCAGCCGCGGGAGTTTCACCTACGAGCAGTACTTC
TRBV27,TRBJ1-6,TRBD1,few,CASSPPQGRLHF,TGTGCCAGCAGTCCCCCACAGGGGAGACTCCACTTT
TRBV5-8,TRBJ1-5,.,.,CASSARGQPQHF,TGTGCCAGCAGCGCCAGGGGCCAGCCCCAGCATTTT
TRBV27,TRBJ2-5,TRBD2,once,CASSRFGGSVVFSETQYF,TGTGCCAGCAGTCGGTTCGGGGGGTCGGTGGTGTTCTCGGAGACCCAGTACTTC
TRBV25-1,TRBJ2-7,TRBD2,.,CASSDSGGLYEQYF,TGTGCCAGCAGTGATTCGGGGGGGCTCTACGAGCAGTACTTC
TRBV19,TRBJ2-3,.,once,CASSIAGSAGTDTQYF,TGTGCCAGTAGTATTGCCGGGAGCGCTGGTACAGATACGCAGTATTTT
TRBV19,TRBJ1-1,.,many,CASRDERGNTEAFF,TGTGCCAGTCGAGACGAGCGGGGTAACACTGAAGCTTTCTTT
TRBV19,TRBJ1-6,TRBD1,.,CASSSSGGGDNSPLHF,TGTGCCAGTAGTTCTTCCGGAGGGGGCGATAATTCACCCCTCCACTTT
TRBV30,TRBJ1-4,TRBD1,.,CAWSKNADRPNEKLFF,TGTGCCTGGAGTAAAAACGCGGACAGGCCTAATGAAAAACTGTTTTTT
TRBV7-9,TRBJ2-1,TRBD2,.,CASRREAYNEQFF,TGTGCCAGCAGGCGGGAGGCTTACAATGAGCAGTTCTTC
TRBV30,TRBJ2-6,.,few,CACSLTSSSGANVLTF,TGTGCCTGTAGCCTAACATCTAGCTCTGGGGCCAACGTCCTGACTTTC
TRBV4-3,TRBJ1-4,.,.,CASSQGAVGEKLFF,TGCGCCAGCAGCCAAGGGGCAGTTGGGGAAAAACTGTTTTTT
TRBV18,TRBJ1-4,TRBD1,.,CASSPPTGAWANEKLFF,TGTGCCAGCTCACCACCGACAGGGGCATGGGCTAATGAAAAACTGTTTTTT
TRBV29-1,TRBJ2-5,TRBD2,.,CSVGAGGGETQYF,TGCAGCGTCGGAGCGGGAGGAGGAGAGACCCAGTACTTC
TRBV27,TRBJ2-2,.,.,CASSPGQNTGELFF,TGTGCCAGCAGCCCGGGACAAAACACCGGGGAGCTGTTTTTT
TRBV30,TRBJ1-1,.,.,CAWSRGRVEAFF,TGTGCCTGGAGTCGGGGGAGGGTGGAAGCTTTCTTT
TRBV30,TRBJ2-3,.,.,CAWGGAISTDTQYF,TGTGCCTGGGGGGGGGCCATTAGCACAGATACGCAGTATTTT
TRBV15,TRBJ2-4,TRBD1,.,CATSRDLDRGRNIQYF,TGTGCCACCAGCAGAGATCTCGACAGGGGGCGTAACATTCAGTACTTC
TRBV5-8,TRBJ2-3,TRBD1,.,CASSSHRQGKDTQYF,TGTGCCAGCAGCTCCCACAGACAGGGAAAAGATACGCAGTATTTT
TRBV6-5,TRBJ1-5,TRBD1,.,CASRERTGDNQPQHF,TGTGCCAGCAGAGAGAGGACAGGGGACAATCAGCCCCAGCATTTT
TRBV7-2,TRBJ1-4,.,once,CASSLYLGGAEALFF,TGTGCCAGCAGCTTATACCTGGGCGGGGCGGAAGCCCTGTTTTTT
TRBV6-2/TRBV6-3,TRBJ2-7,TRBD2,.,CASSSGDDNGRANEQYF,TGTGCCAGCAGTAGTGGGGACGATAACGGGAGGGCCAACGAGCAGTACTTC
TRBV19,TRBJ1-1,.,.,CASSIGGRGTEAFF,TGTGCCAGTAGTATAGGCGGCAGGGGTACTGAAGCTTTCTTT
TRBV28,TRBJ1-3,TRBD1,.,CASSLTRGMGGNTIYF,TGTGCCAGCAGTCTAACCAGGGGGATGGGAGGAAACACCATATATTTT
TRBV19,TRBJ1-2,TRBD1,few,CASRRTGGNNYGYTF,TGTGCCAGTCGGCGGACAGGGGGCAATAACTATGGCTACACCTTC
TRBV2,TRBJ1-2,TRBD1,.,CASSLDRGGYTF,TGTGCCAGCAGTCTCGACAGGGGTGGCTACACCTTC
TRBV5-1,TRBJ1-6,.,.,CASSLSGQPSQPLHF,TGCGCCAGCAGCTTGTCTGGACAGCCTTCCCAACCCCTCCACTTT
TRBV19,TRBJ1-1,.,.,CASSIYYRDPEAFF,TGTGCCAGTAGTATATACTACAGGGACCCTGAAGCTTTCTTT
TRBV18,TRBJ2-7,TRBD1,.,CASSPVTALTGTYEQYF,TGTGCCAGCTCACCGGTGACGGCCCTGACAGGGACCTACGAGCAGTACTTC
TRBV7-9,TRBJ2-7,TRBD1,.,CASSRDSGPYEQYF,TGTGCCAGCAGCCGGGACAGTGGGCCCTACGAGCAGTACTTC
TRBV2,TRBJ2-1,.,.,CASSQRLDHEQFF,TGTGCCAGCAGTCAGCGACTAGACCATGAGCAGTTCTTC
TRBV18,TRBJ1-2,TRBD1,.,CASSPTTGPDYGYTF,TGTGCCAGCTCACCGACGACAGGGCCTGACTATGGCTACACCTTC
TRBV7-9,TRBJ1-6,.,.,CASSLGGGNSPLHF,TGTGCCAGCAGCTTAGGGGGAGGGAATTCACCCCTCCACTTT
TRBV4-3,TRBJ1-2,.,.,CASSPYRESDYGYTF,TGCGCCAGCAGCCCGTACAGGGAGTCGGACTATGGCTACACCTTC
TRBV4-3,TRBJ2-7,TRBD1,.,CASSQDLGTVSYEQYF,TGCGCCAGCAGCCAAGATCTCGGGACAGTCTCCTACGAGCAGTACTTC
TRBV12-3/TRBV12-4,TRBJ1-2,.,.,CASRFGNYGYTF,TGTGCCAGCCGTTTCGGGAACTATGGCTACACCTTC
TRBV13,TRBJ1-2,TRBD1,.,CASSAAGTALEYTF,TGTGCCAGCAGCGCCGCCGGGACAGCTCTGGAGTACACCTTC
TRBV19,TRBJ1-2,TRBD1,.,CASSLTGGYYGYTF,TGTGCCAGTAGTTTAACAGGGGGCTACTATGGCTACACCTTC